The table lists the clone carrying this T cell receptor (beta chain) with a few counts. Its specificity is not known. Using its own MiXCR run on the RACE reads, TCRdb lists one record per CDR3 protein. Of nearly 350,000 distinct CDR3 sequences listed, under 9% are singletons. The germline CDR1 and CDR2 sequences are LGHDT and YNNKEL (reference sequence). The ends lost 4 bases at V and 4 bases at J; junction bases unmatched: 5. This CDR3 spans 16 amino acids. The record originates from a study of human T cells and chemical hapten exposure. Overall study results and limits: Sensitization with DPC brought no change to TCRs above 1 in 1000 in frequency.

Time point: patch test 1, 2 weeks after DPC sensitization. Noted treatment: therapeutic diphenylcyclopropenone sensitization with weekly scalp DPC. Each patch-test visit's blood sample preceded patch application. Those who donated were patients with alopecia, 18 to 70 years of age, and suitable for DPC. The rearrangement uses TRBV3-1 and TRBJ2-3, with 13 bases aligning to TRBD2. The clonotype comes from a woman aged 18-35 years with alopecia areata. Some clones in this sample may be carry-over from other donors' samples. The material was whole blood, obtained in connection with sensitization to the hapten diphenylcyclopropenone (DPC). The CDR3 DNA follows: TGTGCCAGCAGCCTACGGACTAGCGGGGGTCCAGATACGCAGTATTTT. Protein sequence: CASSLRTSGGPDTQYF.